This T cell receptor beta chain came from a study of identical twins. Ten or more counts support this clonotype. TCRdb reanalysed the 5' RACE reads using MiXCR and keeps one entry per CDR3 protein. The sample shows some 500,000 distinct CDR3 sequences, 22% of them seen only once. Per germline, CDR1 DFQATT and CDR2 SNEGSKA (reference sequence). The CDR3 sequence is 13 residues long. The V and J ends lost 5 bases and 8 bases, in that order; junction bases with no gene match: 9. These data were also reused for a study on T cells expressing NK-cell markers. That paper adds: Eight donors were sequenced, seven testing HCMV-seropositive and one testing seronegative.

Sequencing was done on a sample of CD4+ T cells sorted from blood. This sequence was found in a woman aged 18-35 years in good health. The chain uses TRBV20-1 and TRBJ1-2, with 9 bases aligning to TRBD1. The CDR3 here is CSARTRTGAGYTF. Written as DNA, the CDR3 is TGCAGTGCTCGAACTAGGACAGGGGCAGGCTACACCTTC.